Listed here are 20 T cell receptor beta chains from one sample, sequenced in a study of early T cells in non-severe SARS-CoV-2 infection. One entry per CDR3 protein results from TCRdb running MiXCR on the 5' RACE reads. The sample comprises about 42,000 distinct CDR3 sequences, around 7% of which are singletons, and roughly 4.5% rests with the top ten. The sample taken for sequencing was whole blood. All receptors come from an adult who was a healthcare worker with PCR-confirmed SARS-CoV-2 infection or an uninfected control (not recorded which).

The table lists this clonotype with many counts. The chain is built from TRBV12-3 or TRBV12-4 and TRBJ1-5; D gene uncertain. V was cut by 5 bases and J by 0 bases, with 14 bases left in between. The CDR3 runs to 16 residues. The CDR3 region is CASSARSGYSNQPQHF. Here the CDR3 DNA reads TGTGCCAGCAGTGCCCGATCCGGATATAGCAATCAGCCCCAGCATTTT.

In regard to this clonotype: At one boundary the junction diverges from the germline segment, which might be a read error. CDR3 coding DNA: TGCAGCGTGGGCTGGACAGGAGCCTTC. Amino acids: CSVGWTGAF. The chain links TRBV29-1 to TRBJ1-2; 7 bases fit TRBD1. The germline V gene encodes CDR1 SQVTM and CDR2 ANQGSEA. This CDR3 is built from 9 residues.

The table lists this clonotype with a few counts. The CDR3 DNA reads TGTGCCAGCAGAGGACTAGCGGGTACCTACGAGCAGTACTTC. It codes for CASRGLAGTYEQYF. The V call is TRBV2, the J call TRBJ2-7, with 11 bases matching TRBD2. V shed 6 bases and J 2 bases; nucleotides not matched to a gene: 3. This CDR3 has 14 residues. CDR1 and CDR2 from the germline V gene are SNHLY and FYNNEI.

In its sample, this clonotype was seen a few times. This chain uses TRBV7-9 with TRBJ2-7; 9 positions agree with TRBD1. This CDR3 spans 16 amino acids. J lost 7 bases, V lost 8 bases, and 18 bases had no gene match. CDR1 and CDR2 (germline): SEHNR, FQNEAQ (reference sequence). The CDR3 nucleotides are TGTGCCAGCTCTCCTGGAACAGGGGGCTTGATGAGAGAGCAGTACTTC. As protein: CASSPGTGGLMREQYF.

In its sample, this clonotype was seen many times. This chain uses TRBV12-3 or TRBV12-4 with TRBJ1-6, with unresolved D. V was clipped by 6 bases and J by 15 bases, with 15 bases between them. This CDR3 is 12 amino acids long. CDR3 sequence: CASSLRRSFLHF. Written as DNA, the CDR3 is TGTGCCAGCAGCCTGAGACGGAGCTTCCTCCACTTT.

This clonotype was seen a few times. V gene TRBV6-2 or TRBV6-3 combines with J gene TRBJ2-6; the D is unclear. This CDR3 spans 11 amino acids. Trimming stripped 5 bases from V and 12 bases from J, with 8 bases between. Germline values: CDR1 MNHEY, CDR2 SVGEGT. In DNA, the CDR3 is TGTGCCAGCAGTCCTGTCACCGTCCTGACTTTC. This gives the protein CASSPVTVLTF.

The chain carries TRBV9 and TRBJ2-2; weak D call: TRBD2 (5 bases). This CDR3 is built from 15 residues. Germline V gene sequence: CDR1 SGDLS, CDR2 YYNGEE. With 0 bases removed from V and 2 bases from J, the gap between germline ends came to 8 bases. The DNA of the CDR3 is TGTGCCAGCAGCGTAGCTGGGAGCAACACCGGGGAGCTGTTTTTT. Translating gives CASSVAGSNTGELFF.

The chain recombines TRBV3-1 with TRBJ2-1; 11 bases line up with TRBD2. Germline V lookup: CDR1 LGHDT, CDR2 YNNKEL (reference sequence). The CDR3 has 15 amino acids. J lost 7 bases, V lost 2 bases, and 4 bases had no gene match. CDR3 nucleotides: TGTGCCAGCAGCCAACTAGCGGGGGGCGGGAATGAGCAGTTCTTC. This sequence encodes CASSQLAGGGNEQFF.

The sample holds many counts of this clonotype. The chain is built from TRBV6-2 or TRBV6-3 and TRBJ2-3; 7 bases match TRBD2. The V and J ends lost 5 bases and 3 bases, in that order; junction bases with no gene match: 5. Germline values: CDR1 MNHEY, CDR2 SVGEGT. This CDR3 region has 14 residues. DNA for the CDR3: TGTGCCAGCAGTCCAGCGGGGCCGACAGATACGCAGTATTTT. Encoded protein: CASSPAGPTDTQYF.

The chain links TRBV10-3 to TRBJ2-7; D is unresolved. CDR1 is ENHRY, CDR2 SYGVKD, per germline. V was shortened by 6 bases and J by 0 bases, with 6 bases between the two germline ends. The CDR3 has 12 amino acids. The CDR3 nucleotides read TGTGCCATCAGCCGTAACTCCTACGAGCAGTACTTC. Translated, it gives CAISRNSYEQYF.

V usage is TRBV9 and J usage is TRBJ2-3; 10 bases are a match to TRBD2. Losses at the gene ends were 1 base for V and 4 bases for J; bases not matched to a gene: 9. Germline V gene sequence: CDR1 SGDLS, CDR2 YYNGEE. There are 17 residues in the CDR3. CDR3 loop: CASSVIPSGGHPDTQYF. The CDR3 nucleotides are TGTGCCAGCAGCGTAATCCCTAGCGGGGGTCACCCAGATACGCAGTATTTT.

This clonotype was found a few times. The chain joins TRBV6-5 to TRBJ1-1; a possible D gene is TRBD1 (6 bases). Trimming took 6 bases from V and 1 from J, leaving 15 bases between them. CDR1 MNHEY and CDR2 SVGAGI come from the germline V gene. The CDR3 spans 15 residues. The CDR3 spells CASSPPGHPNTEAFF. In DNA, the CDR3 is TGTGCCAGCAGCCCACCGGGACACCCGAACACTGAAGCTTTCTTT.

By its share, this clonotype is medium-sized. The rearrangement uses TRBV7-8 and TRBJ2-3; unclear D gene. Germline assignment: CDR1 SGHVS and CDR2 FQNEAQ. The CDR3 runs to 12 residues. The V end was cut by 5 bases, the J end by 3 bases, with 6 bases between. The CDR3 bases are TGTGCCAGCAGCCCGAATACAGATACGCAGTATTTT. This gives the protein CASSPNTDTQYF.

The chain combines TRBV12-3 or TRBV12-4 with TRBJ2-7; 8 bases map to TRBD1. V was pared by 5 bases and J by 7 bases, with 10 bases of the junction left unmatched. The CDR3 totals 14 residues. CDR3 DNA sequence: TGTGCCAGCAGTCCAGGGGGCAGTTTGGTGGAGCAGTACTTC. Amino acids: CASSPGGSLVEQYF.

This clonotype was seen ten or more times. This rearrangement joins TRBV7-3 to TRBJ2-5, with D perhaps matching TRBD1 or TRBD2 (5 bases each). V was shortened by 5 bases and J by 5 bases, with 15 bases between the two germline ends. The CDR3 length is 14 residues. Germline CDR1 SGHTA, CDR2 FQGTGA. The CDR3 here is CASSPLGPGETQYF. In nucleotides, the CDR3 is TGTGCCAGCAGCCCACTGGGACCAGGGGAGACCCAGTACTTC.

By its share, this clonotype is medium-sized. The chain is built from TRBV5-6 and TRBJ2-3, with D unclear. Germline assignment: CDR1 SGHDT and CDR2 YYEEEE. The CDR3 contains 11 residues. Deletions cut 0 bases from V and 5 bases from J, with 1 base between. This CDR3 is CASSLVDTQYF. The CDR3 region has the DNA TGTGCCAGCAGCTTGGTAGATACGCAGTATTTT. Full variable domain (remainder filled in from reference TRBV5-6 and TRBJ2-3): DAGVTQSPTHLIKTRGQQVTLRCSPKSGHDTVSWYQQALGQGPQFIFQYYEEEERQRGNFPDRFSGHQFPNYSSELNVNALLLGDSALYLCASSLVDTQYFGPGTRLTVL.

This clonotype has ten or more counts. This chain uses TRBV4-3 with TRBJ1-3; maybe TRBD1 (6 bases). Germline V gene lookup returns CDR1 LGHNA and CDR2 YSLEER. Trimming took off 0 bases at V and 4 bases at J, with 13 bases between the two ends. The CDR3 is 16 residues long. The CDR3 DNA sequence: TGCGCCAGCAGCCAAGACCCTACAGGGACCGGAAACACCATATATTTT. It yields the protein CASSQDPTGTGNTIYF.

This clonotype was counted ten times or more. The CDR3 spells CASSTDVGGTDTQYF. The CDR3 bases are TGTGCCAGCAGTACGGACGTGGGGGGCACAGATACGCAGTATTTT. The chain links TRBV7-3 to TRBJ2-3, with D perhaps given as TRBD1 or TRBD2 (5 bases each). This CDR3 is 15 amino acids long. Germline values: CDR1 SGHTA, CDR2 FQGTGA. Trimming removed 6 bases at V and 1 base at J, with 14 bases between.

This clonotype was counted between two and nine times. V gene TRBV4-3 combines with J gene TRBJ2-2, with 8 bases identical to TRBD1. Germline V gene data show CDR1 as LGHNA and CDR2 as YSLEER. This CDR3 contains 15 residues. The trim removed 2 bases at V and 8 bases at J, leaving 7 bases unmatched. CDR3 sequence: CASSQLTGVIGELFF. CDR3 sequence (DNA): TGCGCCAGCAGCCAATTGACAGGGGTAATAGGGGAGCTGTTTTTT.

This clonotype was seen ten or more times. J is TRBJ2-2 and V is TRBV7-3, with D perhaps TRBD2 (5 bases). The length of the CDR3 is 14 residues. V was trimmed by 5 bases and J by 8 bases, leaving 15 bases between them. CDR1 is SGHTA and CDR2 is FQGTGA in the germline V gene. CDR3 DNA: TGTGCCAGCAGCACCGGAGGCGGCAGGGGGGAGCTGTTTTTT. Translation: CASSTGGGRGELFF.